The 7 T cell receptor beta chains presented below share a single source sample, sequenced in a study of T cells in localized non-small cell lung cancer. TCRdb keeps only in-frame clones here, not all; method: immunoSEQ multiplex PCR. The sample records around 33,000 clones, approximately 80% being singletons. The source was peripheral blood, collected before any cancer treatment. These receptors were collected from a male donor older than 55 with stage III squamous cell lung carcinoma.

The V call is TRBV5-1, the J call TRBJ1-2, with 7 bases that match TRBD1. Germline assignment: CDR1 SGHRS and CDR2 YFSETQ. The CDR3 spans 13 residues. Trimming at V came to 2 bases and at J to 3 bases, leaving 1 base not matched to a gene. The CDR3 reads CASSFGTDYGYTF. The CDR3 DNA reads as TGCGCCAGCAGCTTTGGGACAGACTATGGCTACACCTTC.

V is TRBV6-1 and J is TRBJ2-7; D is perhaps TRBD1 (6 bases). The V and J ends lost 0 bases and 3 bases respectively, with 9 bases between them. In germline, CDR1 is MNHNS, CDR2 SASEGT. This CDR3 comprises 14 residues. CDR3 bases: TGTGCCAGCAGTGAAGCGTCAGGGGACTACGAGCAGTACTTC. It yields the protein CASSEASGDYEQYF.

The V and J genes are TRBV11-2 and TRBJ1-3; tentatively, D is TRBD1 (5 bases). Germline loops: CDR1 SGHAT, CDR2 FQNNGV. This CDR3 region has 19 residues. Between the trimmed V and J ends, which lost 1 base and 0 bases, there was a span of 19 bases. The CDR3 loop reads CASSLGDRARAISGNTIYF. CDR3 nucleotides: TGTGCCAGCAGCTTAGGGGACCGGGCCAGGGCGATCTCTGGAAACACCATATATTTT.

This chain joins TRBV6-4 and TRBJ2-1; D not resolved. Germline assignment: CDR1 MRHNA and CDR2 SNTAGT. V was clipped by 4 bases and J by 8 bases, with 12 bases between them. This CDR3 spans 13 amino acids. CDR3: CASSVSTFDEQFF. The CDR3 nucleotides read TGTGCCAGCAGTGTATCTACTTTTGATGAGCAGTTCTTC.

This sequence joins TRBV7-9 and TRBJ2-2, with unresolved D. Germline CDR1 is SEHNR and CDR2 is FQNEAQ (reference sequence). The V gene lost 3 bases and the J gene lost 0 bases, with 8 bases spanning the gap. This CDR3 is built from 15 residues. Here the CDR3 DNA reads TGTGCCAGCAGCTTCAGCCCACCGAACACCGGGGAGCTGTTTTTT. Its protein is CASSFSPPNTGELFF. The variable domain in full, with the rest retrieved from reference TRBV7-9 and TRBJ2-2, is DTGVSQNPRHKITKRGQNVTFRCDPISEHNRLYWYRQTLGQGPEFLTYFQNEAQLEKSRLLSDRFSAERPKGSFSTLEIQRTEQGDSAMYLCASSFSPPNTGELFFGEGSRLTVL.

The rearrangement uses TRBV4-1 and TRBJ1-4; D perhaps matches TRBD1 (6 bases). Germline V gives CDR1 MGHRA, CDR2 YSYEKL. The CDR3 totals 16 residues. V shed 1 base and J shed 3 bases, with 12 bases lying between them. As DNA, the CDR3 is TGCGCCAGCAGCCAAGGTTTCGAGGGGGCTAATGAAAAACTGTTTTTT. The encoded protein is CASSQGFEGANEKLFF.

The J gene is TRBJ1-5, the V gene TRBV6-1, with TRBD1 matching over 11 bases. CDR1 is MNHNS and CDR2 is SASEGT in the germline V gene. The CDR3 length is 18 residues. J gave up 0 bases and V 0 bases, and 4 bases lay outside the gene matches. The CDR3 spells CASSEAWTGGFSNQPQHF. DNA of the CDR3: TGTGCCAGCAGTGAAGCTTGGACAGGGGGCTTTAGCAATCAGCCCCAGCATTTT.